Given below is one T cell receptor beta chain in context. Its antigen is unknown. Per-base quality was not reported, and no clone a single base away is much larger than it. CDR1 and CDR2 (WNHNN, SYGVQD) derive from the germline V gene (reference sequence). Including cysteine and phenylalanine, the CDR3 has 14 amino acids. The DNA shown is the 42-base CDR3, in frame from base 1. Trimming at the junction amounts to 5 bases on V and 6 bases on J, and the germline ends lie 15 bases apart. The entry originates in a study of CD8+ T cells in alopecia areata (dated by TCRdb to the late 2010s). As for the study more broadly: Treated patients were enrolled in an open-label pilot trial of oral tofacitinib at 5 to 10 mg twice daily for moderate-to-severe alopecia areata. Tofacitinib was administered for 6 to 18 months, and 6 months of follow-up off drug were then conducted to assess delayed response and recurrence. For the treated patients, the SALT score, which quantifies what percentage of scalp surface area is affected, served as the measure of disease severity. High-throughput TCRbeta sequencing was used to examine T cell clonal expansion in alopecia areata in both the C3H/HeJ mouse model and human patients. Human TCRbeta sequencing covered scalp tissue and sorted CD4+ and CD8+ peripheral blood T cells from patchy and totalis/universalis alopecia areata patients and healthy controls. Biopsies were taken from tofacitinib-treated patients at baseline and at 4 and 24 weeks of treatment, and a later scalp biopsy was taken in several of the tofacitinib-treated patients. Scalp clonality was compared among normal scalp (n=4), patchy alopecia areata scalp (n=8), and alopecia totalis/universalis scalp (n=8). The RNA source kit depended on sample type: the PAXgene miRNA kit for fixed scalp, the miRNeasy kit for PBMCs, and the RNeasy kit for mouse skin. TCRbeta CDR3 regions were amplified by immunoSEQ multiplex PCR using 35 Vbeta forward and 13 Jbeta reverse primers.

Reading the label with the study, this specimen's time point is: less than 25 weeks on oral tofacitinib. This sample's treatment or condition label indicates: oral pan-JAK inhibitor, 5-10 mg twice daily. Lesional scalp punch biopsies and peripheral blood were collected from alopecia areata patients. PBMCs were isolated by density centrifugation and stained for CD3, CD4 and CD8, and CD4+ and CD8+ T cells were sorted on a FACSAria. What the work shows at the level of the full study, not this receptor alone: Compared with normal scalp, lesional scalp had higher clonality and more expanded CD8+ clones, particularly in alopecia totalis/universalis, a pattern that suggests antigenic drive. With tofacitinib, both scalp clonality and the number of expanded CD8+ clones among the top 100 scalp clones went down significantly. During tofacitinib treatment, many expanded lesional clones remained in scalp and blood, and this persistence may partly explain relapse after treatment is stopped. TCR sequences shared between patients were less clear than in mice, possibly partly because of HLA diversity in the patient population. Because the treated cohort was small and included a single nonresponder, larger studies are needed to assess links between baseline CD8+ expansion and response. Unlike mouse skin, which is dominated by gammadelta T cells, normal human skin has resident alphabeta T cells that are also sequenced, and this complicates analysis of the scalp TCR repertoire.

The library was prepared using the immunoSEQ multiplex PCR assay. For TCR sequencing, RNA was extracted from every sample and reverse transcribed into cDNA to serve as template. SuperScript III was used to make first-strand cDNA, primed with a 2:1 mix of oligo-dT and random hexamers. A synthetic immune receptor repertoire was used to assess amplification bias, and residual bias was removed computationally. From the authors' description of their analysis: Raw reads were preprocessed to remove errors, and CDR3 was defined by IMGT conventions from the conserved cysteine to phenylalanine. To get clonality, Shannon entropy was normalized by log2 of the number of productive unique TCRs and the result was subtracted from 1. Whether scalp clones were CD4 or CD8 was inferred by matching scalp TCRbeta sequences against CD4 and CD8 repertoires sorted from blood. Entries here come from immuneACCESS through TCRdb and include only in-frame sequences with V and J called. Some clones fail to appear in such tables; in the studies checked, an unresolved V gene covers under half of the shortfall, and the cause of the remainder is unknown. D and trimming were read from the DNA, whereas the V and J calls and clone size are those reported in that table. The sample has about 110,000 clones on record, roughly 50% of them singletons. The ten largest clones add up to 9% to 15% of the sample.

The chain joins TRBV10-1 to TRBJ2-3; too little of a D gene remains to name it. The sample was CD8+ T cells sorted from blood, taken at week 24, from a patient treated with tofacitinib. This receptor was obtained from a human donor with alopecia areata. The nucleotide sequence is given as TGCGCCAGCAGTAGGACGGCGCAGGTTGATACGCAGTATTTT. Translated, it reads CASSRTAQVDTQYF.